This is a list of T cell receptor beta chains from one sample in a study of cytomegalovirus exposure and HLA in healthy donors. Data came from immunoSEQ multiplex PCR; TCRdb stores just in-frame clones and leaves some out. Recorded for this sample: tens of thousands of clones. The sequenced material came from PBMCs. These receptors were taken from a woman aged 35 to 49 in good health and CMV-seropositive. Each CDR3 is given with its conserved first and last residue. D genes are given only for firm matches.

V gene,J gene,D gene,CDR3 DNA,CDR3 protein
TRBV6-4,TRBJ2-7,TRBD2,TGTGCCAACACTAGCGGGAGGGACGCCTACGAGCAGTACTTC,CANTSGRDAYEQYF
TRBV5-6,TRBJ1-2,TRBD1,TGTGCCAGCAGCTTGGCCCATTTCCGGGACAGGGCTAACTATGGCTACACCTTC,CASSLAHFRDRANYGYTF
TRBV4-1,TRBJ1-6,NA,TGCGCCAGCAGCCAAGCCCCCAGCTCCTATAATTCACCCCTCCACTTT,CASSQAPSSYNSPLHF
TRBV5-1,TRBJ1-1,TRBD1,TGCGCCAGCAGCTGGCAGACAGGGATCGGCACTGAAGCTTTCTTT,CASSWQTGIGTEAFF
TRBV6-5,TRBJ2-3,NA,TGTGCCAGCAGTTACGAGGTAGCAGATACGCAGTATTTT,CASSYEVADTQYF
TRBV15,TRBJ2-7,TRBD1,TGTGCCACCAGTCAGGACAGGGGGCCTTACGAGCAGTACTTC,CATSQDRGPYEQYF
TRBV7-9,TRBJ2-1,NA,TGTGCCAGCAGCTTAGCCCTCAGGGGCGTGGATGAGCAGTTCTTC,CASSLALRGVDEQFF
TRBV2,TRBJ2-5,NA,TGTGCCAGCAGTGAGGCCTGGGAGACCCAGTACTTC,CASSEAWETQYF
TRBV28,TRBJ2-7,TRBD2,TGTGCCAGCACCGGAACTGGGGCGGGAGACTACGAGCAGTACTTC,CASTGTGAGDYEQYF
TRBV5-6,TRBJ2-1,NA,TGTGCCAGCAGCTTGGTACAGAACGACAATGAGCAGTTCTTC,CASSLVQNDNEQFF
TRBV5-6,TRBJ1-1,NA,TGTGCCAGCAGCTTATTACAGGGTTACACTGAAGCTTTCTTT,CASSLLQGYTEAFF
TRBV5-5,TRBJ1-2,NA,TGTGCCAGCAGCTTGGCCACGGGATCCTATGGCTACACCTTC,CASSLATGSYGYTF